The clone carrying this T cell receptor beta chain occurred a few times. In the authors' methods: The authors estimated nucleated cell counts from reference gene primer amplification. Only in-frame clones appear in the TCRdb table, and some are missing; sequencing was by immunoSEQ multiplex PCR. V, J and clone size derive from that table, while D and trimming were established from the DNA sequence. The table has about 260,000 clones, 85% to 90% seen once. The data were taken from a study of blood T cell repertoires in COVID-19. Study overall: Samples came from the United States, Italy and Spain, spanning acute and convalescent COVID-19. PBMCs, B-cell-depleted T cells, or T cells were the source of the cDNA or gDNA that made up the material.

CDR1 and CDR2 from the germline V gene are KGHSH and LQKENI. The CDR3 totals 15 residues. The ends were cut back, 0 bases at V and 4 bases at J, with 10 bases in the middle. This chain connects TRBV18 to TRBJ2-1; TRBD1 is a possible D gene (5 bases). This clonotype was obtained from a woman in her forties who had recovered from COVID-19. The specimen was peripheral blood. This chain's CDR3 is CASSPPGQQYNEQFF. CDR3 in DNA: TGTGCCAGCTCACCACCGGGGCAGCAATACAATGAGCAGTTCTTC. Complete variable domain (other parts from reference TRBV18 and TRBJ2-1): NAGVMQNPRHLVRRRGQEARLRCSPMKGHSHVYWYRQLPEEGLKFMVYLQKENIIDESGMPKERFSAEFPKEGPSILRIQQVVRGDSAAYFCASSPPGQQYNEQFFGPGTRLTVL.